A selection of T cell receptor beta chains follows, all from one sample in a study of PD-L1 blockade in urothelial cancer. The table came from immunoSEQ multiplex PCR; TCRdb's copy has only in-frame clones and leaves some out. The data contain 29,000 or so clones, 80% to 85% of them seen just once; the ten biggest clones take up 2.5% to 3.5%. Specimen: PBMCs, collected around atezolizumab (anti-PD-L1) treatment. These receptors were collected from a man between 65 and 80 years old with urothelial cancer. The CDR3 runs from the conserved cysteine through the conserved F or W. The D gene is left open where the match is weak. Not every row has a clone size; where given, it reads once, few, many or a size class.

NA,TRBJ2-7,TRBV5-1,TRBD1,CASSATGTAYEQYF,TGCGCCAGCAGCGCTACCGGGACAGCCTACGAGCAGTACTTC
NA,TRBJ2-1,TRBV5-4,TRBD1,CASSSGQGIVNEQFF,TGTGCCAGCAGCTCGGGACAGGGCATCGTCAATGAGCAGTTCTTC
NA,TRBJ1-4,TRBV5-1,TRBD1,CASSLTGGNEKLFF,TGCGCCAGCAGCTTGACAGGGGGTAATGAAAAACTGTTTTTT
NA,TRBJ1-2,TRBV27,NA,CASSPRQANYGYTF,TGTGCCAGCAGTCCTCGACAGGCTAACTATGGCTACACCTTC
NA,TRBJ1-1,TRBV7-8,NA,CASRGTWDTEAFF,TGTGCCAGCAGGGGGACATGGGACACTGAAGCTTTCTTT
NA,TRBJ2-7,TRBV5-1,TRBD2,CASSLPSGSYEQYF,TGCGCCAGCAGCTTGCCCAGCGGGAGCTACGAGCAGTACTTC
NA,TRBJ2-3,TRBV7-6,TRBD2,CASSLRASGVGDTQYF,TGTGCCAGCAGCCTTAGAGCTAGCGGGGTTGGAGATACGCAGTATTTT
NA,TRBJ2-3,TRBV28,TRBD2,CASSPSTGGADTQYF,TGTGCCAGCAGTCCCTCGACTGGGGGGGCAGATACGCAGTATTTT
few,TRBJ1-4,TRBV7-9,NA,CASSLNTNEKLFF,TGTGCCAGCAGCTTAAACACGAATGAAAAACTGTTTTTT
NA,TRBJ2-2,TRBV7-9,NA,CASSLFFGVGELFF,TGTGCCAGCAGCTTATTTTTCGGAGTCGGGGAGCTGTTTTTT
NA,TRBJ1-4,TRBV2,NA,CASRSTGLSSEKLFF,TGTGCCAGCAGATCTACAGGTCTATCAAGTGAAAAACTGTTTTTT
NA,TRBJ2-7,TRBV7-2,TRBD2,CASSSGLAGTYEQYF,TGTGCCAGCAGCTCGGGACTAGCGGGAACCTACGAGCAGTACTTC
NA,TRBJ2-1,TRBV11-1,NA,CASSSRGGAYGEQFF,TGTGCCAGCAGCTCTAGGGGGGGGGCCTATGGAGAGCAGTTCTTC
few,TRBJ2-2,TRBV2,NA,CASSESRTNTGELFF,TGTGCCAGCAGTGAAAGCCGGACTAACACCGGGGAGCTGTTTTTT
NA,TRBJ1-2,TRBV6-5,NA,CASSSEGGYTF,TGTGCCAGCAGTTCCGAGGGCGGCTACACCTTC
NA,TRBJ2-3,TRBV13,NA,CASSLALGQGGTDTQYF,TGTGCCAGCAGCTTAGCCCTAGGACAGGGAGGGACAGATACGCAGTATTTT
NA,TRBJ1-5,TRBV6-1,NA,CASAGRGQPQHF,TGTGCCAGCGCGGGGCGAGGGCAGCCCCAGCATTTT
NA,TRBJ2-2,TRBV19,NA,CASSIARGTGELFF,TGTGCCAGTAGTATAGCTAGGGGAACCGGGGAGCTGTTTTTT
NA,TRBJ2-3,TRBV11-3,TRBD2,CASSWGASGSTDTQYF,TGTGCCAGCAGCTGGGGCGCTAGCGGGAGCACAGATACGCAGTATTTT
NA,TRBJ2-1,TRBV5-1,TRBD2,CASSLIAGGLNEQFF,TGCGCCAGCAGCTTGATAGCGGGGGGGCTCAATGAGCAGTTCTTC
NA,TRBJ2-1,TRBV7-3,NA,CASSLRAGNEQFF,TGTGCCAGCAGCTTAAGGGCGGGAAATGAGCAGTTCTTC
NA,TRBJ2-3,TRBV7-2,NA,CASRWDTHTDTQYF,TGTGCCAGCCGCTGGGACACCCACACAGATACGCAGTATTTT
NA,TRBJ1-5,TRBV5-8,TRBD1,CASSGQGFTYSNQPQHF,TGTGCCAGCAGCGGACAGGGTTTTACTTATAGCAATCAGCCCCAGCATTTT
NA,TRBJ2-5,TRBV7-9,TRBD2,CASSLSGSYETQYF,TGTGCCAGCAGCTTAAGCGGGAGCTACGAGACCCAGTACTTC
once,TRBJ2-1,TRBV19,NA,CASSITGTAYNEQFF,TGTGCCAGTAGTATTACCGGGACTGCTTACAATGAGCAGTTCTTC
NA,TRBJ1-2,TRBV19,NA,CASSIGGNGNYGYTF,TGTGCCAGTAGTATTGGGGGCAATGGAAACTATGGCTACACCTTC
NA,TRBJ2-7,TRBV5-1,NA,CASSLGQGFDEQYF,TGCGCCAGCAGCTTGGGCCAGGGGTTCGACGAGCAGTACTTC
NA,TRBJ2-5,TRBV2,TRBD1,CASSAGQGIWETQYF,TGTGCCAGCAGTGCGGGACAGGGAATTTGGGAGACCCAGTACTTC
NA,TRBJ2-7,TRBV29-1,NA,CSVEVEAGAYEQYF,TGCAGCGTTGAAGTGGAGGCAGGGGCCTACGAGCAGTACTTC
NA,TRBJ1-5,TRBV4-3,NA,CASSQDSSSNQPQHF,TGCGCCAGCAGCCAAGATAGTAGTAGCAATCAGCCCCAGCATTTT
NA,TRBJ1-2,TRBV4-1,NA,CASSQDLEGRFGYTF,TGCGCCAGCAGCCAAGACTTGGAGGGAAGGTTCGGCTACACCTTC
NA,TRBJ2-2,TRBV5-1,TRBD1,CASSSGQFANTGELFF,TGCGCCAGCAGCTCGGGACAGTTCGCGAACACCGGGGAGCTGTTTTTT
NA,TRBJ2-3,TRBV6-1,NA,CASSGGGGFKDTQYF,TGTGCCAGCAGTGGGGGCGGAGGGTTCAAAGATACGCAGTATTTT
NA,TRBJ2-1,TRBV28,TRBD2,CASSLATSGSNNEQFF,TGTGCCAGCAGTTTAGCTACTAGCGGGAGTAACAATGAGCAGTTCTTC
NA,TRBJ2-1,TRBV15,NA,CATSRERGTGNEQFF,TGTGCCACCAGCAGAGAGCGGGGTACCGGCAATGAGCAGTTCTTC
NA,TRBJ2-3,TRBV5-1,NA,CASSESNTDTQYF,TGCGCCAGCAGCGAGTCAAACACAGATACGCAGTATTTT
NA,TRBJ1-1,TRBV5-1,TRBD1,CASSLRQGVNTEAFF,TGCGCCAGCAGCTTGAGACAGGGAGTGAACACTGAAGCTTTCTTT
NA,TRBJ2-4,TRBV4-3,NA,CASSQGASRGKNIQYF,TGCGCCAGCAGCCAAGGAGCAAGCAGAGGAAAAAACATTCAGTACTTC
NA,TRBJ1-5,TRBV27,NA,CASLPAGYSNQPQHF,TGTGCCAGCCTGCCGGCGGGTTATAGCAATCAGCCCCAGCATTTT
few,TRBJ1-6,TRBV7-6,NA,CASSLGAGVDSPLHF,TGTGCCAGCAGCTTAGGGGCGGGGGTTGATTCACCCCTCCACTTT
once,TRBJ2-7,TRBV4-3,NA,CASSQDEAAHSSYEQYF,TGCGCCAGCAGCCAAGACGAAGCAGCGCATTCTTCCTACGAGCAGTACTTC
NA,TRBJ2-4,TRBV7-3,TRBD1,CASSPGGMAKNIQYF,TGTGCCAGCAGCCCAGGGGGAATGGCCAAAAACATTCAGTACTTC